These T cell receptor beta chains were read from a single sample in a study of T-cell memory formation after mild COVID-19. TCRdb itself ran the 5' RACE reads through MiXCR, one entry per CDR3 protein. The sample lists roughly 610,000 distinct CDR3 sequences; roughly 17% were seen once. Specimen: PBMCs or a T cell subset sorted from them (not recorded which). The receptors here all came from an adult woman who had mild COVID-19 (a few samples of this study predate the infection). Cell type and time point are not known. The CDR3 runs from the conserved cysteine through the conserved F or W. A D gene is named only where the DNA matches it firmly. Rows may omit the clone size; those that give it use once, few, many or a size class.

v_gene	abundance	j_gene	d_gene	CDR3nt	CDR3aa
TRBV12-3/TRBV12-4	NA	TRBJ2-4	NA	TGTGCCAGCAGGGCAGGGGAGTTCCAAAACATTCAGTACTTC	CASRAGEFQNIQYF
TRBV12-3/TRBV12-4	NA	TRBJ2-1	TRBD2	TGTGCCAGCAGTTATCTAGCGGGACTCTACAATGAGCAGTTCTTC	CASSYLAGLYNEQFF
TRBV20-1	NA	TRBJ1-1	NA	TGCAGTGCTACCCCTGGGGGGAGAATGAACACTGAAGCTTTCTTT	CSATPGGRMNTEAFF
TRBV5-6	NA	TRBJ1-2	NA	TGTGCCAGCAGCTTGTGGGGTCCACAGAACTATGGCTACACCTTC	CASSLWGPQNYGYTF
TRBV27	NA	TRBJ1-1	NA	TGTGCCAGCAGTTTCCTTCGGGGGAAGAACACTGAAGCTTTCTTT	CASSFLRGKNTEAFF
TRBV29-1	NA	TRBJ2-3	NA	TGCAGCGTTGGGAGGCGGGCGAGCACAGATACGCAGTATTTT	CSVGRRASTDTQYF
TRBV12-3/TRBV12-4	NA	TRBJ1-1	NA	TGTGCCAGCAGTTTATCCCCGCAGGGATACACTGAAGCTTTCTTT	CASSLSPQGYTEAFF
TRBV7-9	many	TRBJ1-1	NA	TGTGCCAGCAGCTTAGGGGAGGGGAACACTGAAGCTTTCTTT	CASSLGEGNTEAFF
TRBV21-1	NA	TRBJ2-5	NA	TGTGCCAGCAGCAAAAAAGACGACAGGGGGCGTGAGACCCAGTACTTC	CASSKKDDRGRETQYF
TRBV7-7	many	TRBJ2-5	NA	TGTGCCAGCAGAGCTACAGGGGGACTACAAGAGACCCAGTACTTC	CASRATGGLQETQYF
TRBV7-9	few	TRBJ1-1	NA	TGTGCCAGCAGCTTACCTTCCAGGCTGAACACTGAAGCTTTCTTT	CASSLPSRLNTEAFF
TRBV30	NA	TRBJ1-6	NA	TGTGCCTGGAGAAGAGGGGCCGCGCCCCTCCTCCACTTT	CAWRRGAAPLLHF
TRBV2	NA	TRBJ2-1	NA	TGTGCCAGCAGTGAAGAGAGAGGGACGGGCAATGAGCAGTTCTTC	CASSEERGTGNEQFF